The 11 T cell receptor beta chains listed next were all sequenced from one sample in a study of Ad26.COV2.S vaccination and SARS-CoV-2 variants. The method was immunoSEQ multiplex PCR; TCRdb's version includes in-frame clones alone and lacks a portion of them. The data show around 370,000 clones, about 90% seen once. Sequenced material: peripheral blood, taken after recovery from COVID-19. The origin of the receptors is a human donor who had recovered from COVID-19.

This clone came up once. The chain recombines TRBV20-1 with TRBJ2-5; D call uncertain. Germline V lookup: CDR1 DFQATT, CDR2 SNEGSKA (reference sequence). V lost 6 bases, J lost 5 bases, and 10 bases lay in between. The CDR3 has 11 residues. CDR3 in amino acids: CSATLGETQYF. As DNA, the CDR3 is TGCAGTGCAACCCTAGGGGAGACCCAGTACTTC.

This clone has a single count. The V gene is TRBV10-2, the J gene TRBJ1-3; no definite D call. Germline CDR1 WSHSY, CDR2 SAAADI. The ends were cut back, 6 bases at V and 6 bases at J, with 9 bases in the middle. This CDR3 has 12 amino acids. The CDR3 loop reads CASSPQANTIYF. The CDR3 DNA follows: TGCGCCAGCAGCCCCCAGGCAAACACCATATATTTT.

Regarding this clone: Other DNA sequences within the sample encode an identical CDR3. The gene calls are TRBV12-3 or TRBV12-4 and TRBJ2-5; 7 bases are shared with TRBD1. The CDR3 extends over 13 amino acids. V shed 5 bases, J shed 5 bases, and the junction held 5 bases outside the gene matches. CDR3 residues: CASSETGLETQYF. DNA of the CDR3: TGTGCCAGCAGTGAGACAGGGTTGGAGACCCAGTACTTC.

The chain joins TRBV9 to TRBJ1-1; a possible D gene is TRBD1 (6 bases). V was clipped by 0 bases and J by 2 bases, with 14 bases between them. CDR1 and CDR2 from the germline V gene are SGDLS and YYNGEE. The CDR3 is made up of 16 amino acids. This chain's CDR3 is CASSVDGGRHNTEAFF. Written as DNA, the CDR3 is TGTGCCAGCAGCGTAGACGGGGGGCGTCACAACACTGAAGCTTTCTTT.

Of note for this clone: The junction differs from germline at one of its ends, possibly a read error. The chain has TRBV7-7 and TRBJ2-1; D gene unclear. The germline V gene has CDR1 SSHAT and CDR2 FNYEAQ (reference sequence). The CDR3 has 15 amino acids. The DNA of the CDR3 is TGTGCTAGCAGCCTTGGGGTGACGGGCTACAATGAGCAGTTCTTC. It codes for CASSLGVTGYNEQFF. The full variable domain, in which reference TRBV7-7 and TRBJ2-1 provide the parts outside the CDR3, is GAGVSQSPRYKVTKRGQDVTLRCDPISSHATLYWYQQALGQGPEFLTYFNYEAQPDKSGLPSDRFSAERPEGSISTLTIQRTEQRDSAMYRCASSLGVTGYNEQFFGPGTRLTVL.

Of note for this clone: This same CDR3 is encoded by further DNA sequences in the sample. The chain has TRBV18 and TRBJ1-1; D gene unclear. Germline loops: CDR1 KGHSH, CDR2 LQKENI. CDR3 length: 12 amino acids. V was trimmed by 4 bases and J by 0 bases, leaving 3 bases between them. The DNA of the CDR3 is TGTGCCAGCTCACGGTTGAACACTGAAGCTTTCTTT. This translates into CASSRLNTEAFF.

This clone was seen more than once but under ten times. The CDR3 loop is CASSFTLDTEAFF. The CDR3 DNA sequence: TGCGCCAGCAGCTTCACACTGGACACTGAAGCTTTCTTT. This chain uses TRBV5-1 with TRBJ1-1, with D uncertain. The CDR3 runs 13 residues. V was clipped by 2 bases and J by 3 bases, with 8 bases between them. CDR1 SGHRS and CDR2 YFSETQ come from the germline V gene.

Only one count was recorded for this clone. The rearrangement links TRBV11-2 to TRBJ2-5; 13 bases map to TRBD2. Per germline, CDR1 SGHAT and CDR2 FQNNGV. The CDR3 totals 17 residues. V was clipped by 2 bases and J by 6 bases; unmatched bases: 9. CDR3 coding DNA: TGTGCCAGCAGCTTAAAACTACTAGCGGGGGGGCCGAAGACCCAGTACTTC. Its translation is CASSLKLLAGGPKTQYF.

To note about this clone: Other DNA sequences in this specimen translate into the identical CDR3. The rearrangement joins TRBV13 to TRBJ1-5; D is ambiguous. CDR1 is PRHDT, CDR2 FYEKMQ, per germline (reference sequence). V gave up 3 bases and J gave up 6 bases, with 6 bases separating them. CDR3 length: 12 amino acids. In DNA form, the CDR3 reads TGTGCCAGCAGCTTGGTGGGTCAGCCCCAGCATTTT. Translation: CASSLVGQPQHF. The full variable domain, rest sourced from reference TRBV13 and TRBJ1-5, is AAGVIQSPRHLIKEKRETATLKCYPIPRHDTVYWYQQGPGQDPQFLISFYEKMQSDKGSIPDRFSAQQFSDYHSELNMSSLELGDSALYFCASSLVGQPQHFGDGTRLSIL.

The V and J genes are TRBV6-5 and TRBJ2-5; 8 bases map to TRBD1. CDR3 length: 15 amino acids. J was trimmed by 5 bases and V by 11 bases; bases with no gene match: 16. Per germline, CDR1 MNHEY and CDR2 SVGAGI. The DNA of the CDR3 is TGTGCCTCCTGGACAGGGCAGGGGGTTGGTGAGACCCAGTACTTC. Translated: CASWTGQGVGETQYF.

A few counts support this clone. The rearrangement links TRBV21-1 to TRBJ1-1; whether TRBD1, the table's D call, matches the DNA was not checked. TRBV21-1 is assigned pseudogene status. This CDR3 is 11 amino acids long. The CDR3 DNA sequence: TGTGCCAGCAACCCAGGGTCTGAAGCTTTCTTT. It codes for CASNPGSEAFF.